A single sample is the source of the 32 T cell receptor beta chains below, sequenced in a study of shared clonotypes between healthy human individuals (dated by TCRdb to about 2020). The library was built by means of the immunoSEQ multiplex PCR assay. Drawn from immuneACCESS, this table holds only the in-frame rearrangements with V and J called that TCRdb kept. Clones are partly lost; checked studies trace under half to an unresolved V gene and leave the rest unexplained. In all, the sample holds hundreds of thousands of clones, and around three quarters of those were seen once. Clones ranked in the top ten supply around 12% of the sample. The sample comprised PBMCs. The receptor source for this set is a woman aged 40 to 50 in good health. Some clones in this sample may be carry-over from other donors' samples.

The gene calls are TRBV30 and TRBJ2-1; the match to TRBD1 covers 9 bases. The trim removed 1 base at V and 7 bases at J, leaving 5 bases unmatched. The CDR3 runs 14 residues. CDR1 is GTSNPN and CDR2 is SVGIG in the germline V gene (reference sequence). The CDR3 nucleotides are TGTGCCTGGAGTGCCGGGACAGGGTGGAATGAGCAGTTCTTC. It encodes CAWSAGTGWNEQFF.

This clone was observed a single time. The chain joins TRBV28 to TRBJ2-1; D is uncertain. Germline V gene lookup returns CDR1 MDHEN and CDR2 SYDVKM. Trimming cost V 0 bases and J 5 bases, with 14 bases left between them. The CDR3 sequence is 16 residues long. For the CDR3, the DNA is TGTGCCAGCAGTTTATGGGCCACCAGCAAAGACAATGAGCAGTTCTTC. As protein: CASSLWATSKDNEQFF.

The CDR3 DNA is TGTGCCAGCAGTGAACAGGGTTTGTCACTAGCGGCAGACGAGGAGACCCAGTACTTC. This encodes CASSEQGLSLAADEETQYF. The chain joins TRBV2 to TRBJ2-5; TRBD2 matches at 8 bases. V gave up 2 bases and J gave up 5 bases; unmatched junction bases: 19. There are 19 residues in the CDR3. From germline, CDR1 is SNHLY and CDR2 FYNNEI.

The V and J genes are TRBV20-1 and TRBJ1-2, with unresolved D. CDR1 is DFQATT, CDR2 SNEGSKA, per germline (reference sequence). The CDR3 loop spans 11 amino acids. V lost 6 bases and J lost 8, with 13 bases in between. CDR3 sequence (DNA): TGCAGTGCCCAGATTCGCCGGGGCTACACCTTC. Translating gives CSAQIRRGYTF.

This rearrangement joins TRBV18 to TRBJ2-1; 8 nucleotides agree with TRBD2. Germline V gene lookup returns CDR1 KGHSH and CDR2 LQKENI. The CDR3 runs 16 residues. V lost 3 bases and J lost 6; bases outside the gene matches: 10. As DNA, the CDR3 is TGTGCCAGCTCACCGACTTTGCGGGAGGAAGGCAATGAGCAGTTCTTC. Residues: CASSPTLREEGNEQFF.

The gene calls are TRBV2 and TRBJ2-3; 7 positions agree with TRBD1. Trimming took 6 bases from V and 6 from J; bases not matched to a gene: 3. Germline lookup yields CDR1 SNHLY and CDR2 FYNNEI. The CDR3 runs to 12 residues. The DNA of the CDR3 is TGTGCCAGCAGGGACAGGTCCGATACGCAGTATTTT. It translates to CASRDRSDTQYF.

This chain links TRBV5-1 with TRBJ2-7, with TRBD2 matching over 7 bases. Trimming took 0 bases from V and 0 from J; bases not matched to a gene: 6. There are 16 residues in the CDR3. Germline V gene lookup returns CDR1 SGHRS and CDR2 YFSETQ. As DNA, the CDR3 is TGCGCCAGCAGCTTGGTGGTGAGCGGGAACTCCTACGAGCAGTACTTC. Residues: CASSLVVSGNSYEQYF.

This chain connects TRBV6-6 to TRBJ2-5, with D tentatively TRBD1 or TRBD2 (6 bases each). The CDR3 has 14 residues. Trimming stripped 3 bases from V and 11 bases from J, with 19 bases between. The germline gives CDR1 MNHNY, CDR2 SVGAGI (reference sequence). CDR3 amino acids: CASSYSRGEGEQYF. CDR3 DNA sequence: TGTGCCAGCAGTTATTCGAGGGGGGAAGGAGAGCAGTACTTC.

The chain uses TRBV7-2 and TRBJ1-5, with 7 bases identical to TRBD1. The junction had 2 bases not matched to a gene; V was cut back by 3 bases and J by 6 bases. This CDR3 region has 13 residues. CDR1 SGHTA and CDR2 FQGNSA come from the germline V gene. The DNA of the CDR3 is TGTGCCAGCAGCTTTCCAGGGGGTCAGCCCCAGCATTTT. Protein product: CASSFPGGQPQHF. The variable domain in full, with the rest retrieved from reference TRBV7-2 and TRBJ1-5, is GAGVSQSPSNKVTEKGKDVELRCDPISGHTALYWYRQSLGQGLEFLIYFQGNSAPDKSGLPSDRFSAERTGGSVSTLTIQRTQQEDSAVYLCASSFPGGQPQHFGDGTRLSIL.

CDR3 loop: CASSLDSGGVETQYF. CDR3 in DNA: TGTGCCAGCAGCTTGGATTCCGGGGGAGTGGAGACCCAGTACTTC. The chain combines TRBV5-8 with TRBJ2-5; possibly TRBD2 for D (6 bases). Trimming stripped 0 bases from V and 5 bases from J, with 14 bases between. This CDR3 comprises 15 residues. Germline V gene data show CDR1 as SGHTS and CDR2 as YDEGEE.

The chain combines TRBV5-1 with TRBJ2-3; D is unclear. Germline CDR1 SGHRS, CDR2 YFSETQ. Trimming left V 4 bases short and J 6 bases short, with 15 bases between. The CDR3 sequence is 14 residues long. The CDR3 region is CASSQVGFLDTQYF. The CDR3 bases are TGCGCCAGCAGCCAGGTGGGGTTTTTGGATACGCAGTATTTT.

The V call is TRBV11-1, the J call TRBJ2-1; TRBD1 matches 8 bases. The CDR3 spans 16 residues. Losses at the gene ends were 5 bases for V and 1 base for J; bases not matched to a gene: 7. Germline assignment: CDR1 SGHAT and CDR2 FQDESV (reference sequence). CDR3 amino acids: CASSPNGQGSYNEQFF. In DNA, the CDR3 is TGTGCCAGCAGCCCCAACGGACAGGGTTCCTACAATGAGCAGTTCTTC.

V is TRBV6-6 and J is TRBJ1-2; D remains unclear. The CDR3 consists of 14 residues. CDR1 MNHNY and CDR2 SVGAGI come from the germline V gene (reference sequence). V lost 2 bases and J 9 bases, leaving 16 bases between the germline ends. Here the CDR3 DNA reads TGTGCCAGCAGTTACGCGGACCGCTGGAATAGCTACACCTTC. It specifies CASSYADRWNSYTF.

Here the CDR3 DNA reads TGTGCCAGCAGTTCCTCTACTAGCGGGATGTACAATGAGCAGTTCTTC. This codes for CASSSSTSGMYNEQFF. V gene TRBV6-6 combines with J gene TRBJ2-1, with TRBD2 identical over 10 bases. Germline V gives CDR1 MNHNY, CDR2 SVGAGI (reference sequence). The CDR3 length is 16 residues. The junction had 7 bases not matched to a gene; V was cut back by 4 bases and J by 4 bases.

The genes are TRBV10-2 and TRBJ2-5, with 7 bases aligning to TRBD1. The CDR3 is 13 residues long. The V gene's germline CDR1 is WSHSY and CDR2 SAAADI. Losses at the gene ends were 6 bases for V and 5 bases for J; bases not matched to a gene: 6. The CDR3 loop reads CASREQGTETQYF. Here the CDR3 DNA reads TGCGCCAGCAGGGAACAGGGGACGGAGACCCAGTACTTC.

The chain employs TRBV7-9 and TRBJ2-7; 14 bases line up with TRBD2. The CDR3 has 14 amino acids. The V gene end was trimmed by 3 bases and the J gene end by 8 bases; junction bases not matched to a gene: 3. Germline CDR1 and CDR2: SEHNR and FQNEAQ (reference sequence). The CDR3 DNA sequence: TGTGCCAGCAGCTTGGGGACTAGCGGGGGTAAGCAGTACTTC. Translating it yields CASSLGTSGGKQYF.

Details on this clone: A junction boundary mismatches the germline segment, possibly from a read error. The V gene is TRBV7-9, the J gene TRBJ2-1, with D hard to call. CDR3 length: 11 amino acids. Germline CDR1 reads SEHNR; CDR2 reads FQNEAQ (reference sequence). The CDR3 protein is CASSSDGPGLF. Here the CDR3 DNA reads TGTGCCAGCAGCTCGGACGGCCCTGGGCTCTTC.

V usage is TRBV11-2 and J usage is TRBJ2-7; 13 bases are a match to TRBD2. This CDR3 contains 14 residues. With V trimmed by 6 bases and J by 12 bases, 11 bases remained unmatched. Germline V lookup: CDR1 SGHAT, CDR2 FQNNGV. This CDR3 reads CASSPGLAGVSSYF. CDR3 in DNA: TGTGCCAGCAGTCCCGGACTAGCGGGAGTTTCGTCGTACTTC.

This clone was counted only a few times. Here the CDR3 DNA reads TGTGCCTGGAGTGTAACGGCCAACACTGAAGCTTTCTTT. It translates to CAWSVTANTEAFF. This chain uses TRBV30 with TRBJ1-1; D gene uncertain. This CDR3 is built from 13 residues. V shed 0 bases and J shed 2 bases, with 7 bases lying between them. Per germline, CDR1 GTSNPN and CDR2 SVGIG (reference sequence).

This clone was detected ten times or more. The J gene is TRBJ1-5, the V gene TRBV6-1, with unresolved D. The V gene lost 5 bases and the J gene lost 4 bases, with 12 bases spanning the gap. The CDR3 extends over 14 amino acids. Germline V lookup: CDR1 MNHNS, CDR2 SASEGT. CDR3 coding DNA: TGTGCCAGCAGTATTAACCCTCAAAATCAGCCCCAGCATTTT. Amino acid sequence: CASSINPQNQPQHF.

The CDR3 DNA reads as TGTGCCATCAGTGATTCGGGGACTAGTTATGGCTACACCTTC. The encoded protein is CAISDSGTSYGYTF. The J gene is TRBJ1-2, the V gene TRBV10-3, with a tentative D call TRBD1 (5 bases). This CDR3 region has 14 residues. Germline loops: CDR1 ENHRY, CDR2 SYGVKD. Trimming cost V 3 bases and J 5 bases, with 13 bases left between them.

This clone was detected only a few times. Here the CDR3 DNA reads TGTGCCAGCAGTGAAGGGACAGGGACACCCGGGGAGCTGTTTTTT. This encodes CASSEGTGTPGELFF. The chain is built from TRBV6-1 and TRBJ2-2; 8 bases are shared with TRBD1. CDR1 is MNHNS and CDR2 is SASEGT in the germline V gene. The V segment lost 1 base and the J segment 6 bases; nucleotides outside the gene matches: 4. CDR3 length: 15 residues.

The chain uses TRBV5-6 and TRBJ1-2; D not certain. CDR3 length: 14 amino acids. V lost 1 base to trimming and J lost 5 bases, with 12 bases between them. Germline V gene lookup returns CDR1 SGHDT and CDR2 YYEEEE. The CDR3 here is CASSLFRGEYGYTF. The CDR3 bases are TGTGCCAGCAGCTTGTTCCGGGGAGAATATGGCTACACCTTC.

There are a few counts of this clone. This chain uses TRBV19 with TRBJ2-4; perhaps TRBD1 as D (5 bases). V lost 4 bases, J lost 3 bases, and 13 bases lay in between. The CDR3 runs 15 residues. Per germline, CDR1 LNHDA and CDR2 SQIVND (reference sequence). Written as DNA, the CDR3 is TGTGCCAGTAGTAGCAGGGTTTACGGCAAAAACATTCAGTACTTC. Protein product: CASSSRVYGKNIQYF.

The rearrangement joins TRBV2 to TRBJ2-7, with D possibly being TRBD1 or TRBD2 (5 bases each). The V gene's germline CDR1 is SNHLY and CDR2 FYNNEI. V was shortened by 6 bases and J by 9 bases, with 9 bases between the two germline ends. The CDR3 totals 10 residues. The CDR3: CASSWDVQYF. The CDR3 DNA sequence: TGTGCCAGCAGCTGGGACGTGCAGTACTTC.

This chain's CDR3 is CASSRAAGQFF. DNA for the CDR3: TGTGCCAGCAGCCGGGCCGCGGGGCAGTTCTTC. The gene calls are TRBV2 and TRBJ2-1; D possibly corresponds to TRBD2 (5 bases). Trimming removed 6 bases from V and 12 bases from J, with 12 bases in between. This CDR3 has 11 amino acids. Per the germline V gene, CDR1 is SNHLY and CDR2 is FYNNEI.

The chain employs TRBV19 and TRBJ1-5; D call uncertain. V was clipped by 7 bases and J by 3 bases, with 25 bases between them. The CDR3 covers 18 residues. Germline values: CDR1 LNHDA, CDR2 SQIVND (reference sequence). The DNA for the CDR3 is TGTGCCAGTAACGGCGGACCAGAAAATCCCCCCTCCAATCAGCCCCAGCATTTT. This codes for CASNGGPENPPSNQPQHF.

There are a few counts of this clone. This chain connects TRBV9 to TRBJ2-3; 8 bases are a match to TRBD2. Germline V CDR1 and CDR2: SGDLS, YYNGEE. The CDR3 spans 14 residues. The V and J ends lost 5 bases and 5 bases, in that order; junction bases with no gene match: 7. CDR3 in amino acids: CASSPAGVGDTQYF. The CDR3 DNA follows: TGTGCCAGCAGTCCAGCGGGAGTGGGAGATACGCAGTATTTT.

This sequence joins TRBV11-3 and TRBJ1-1; D is ambiguous. The CDR3 is 13 amino acids. V was clipped by 5 bases and J by 2 bases, with 9 bases between them. Looked up from germline, CDR1 is SGHNT and CDR2 is YENEEA. CDR3 protein: CASSPNRNTEAFF. Written as DNA, the CDR3 is TGTGCCAGCAGCCCCAATCGTAACACTGAAGCTTTCTTT.

In this sample, this clone turned up a few times. This rearrangement joins TRBV5-1 to TRBJ2-7; possible D gene TRBD2, 5 bases. CDR1 and CDR2 from the germline V gene are SGHRS and YFSETQ. This CDR3 has 13 residues. Between the trimmed V and J ends, which lost 3 bases and 2 bases, there was a span of 9 bases. In DNA form, the CDR3 reads TGCGCCAGCAGCTCGACGGGAACCTACGAGCAGTACTTC. Translated: CASSSTGTYEQYF.

There are many counts of this clone. This chain links TRBV5-1 with TRBJ1-2, with 7 bases identical to TRBD1. The V and J ends lost 0 bases and 2 bases, in that order; junction bases with no gene match: 1. This CDR3 spans 14 amino acids. From germline, CDR1 is SGHRS and CDR2 YFSETQ. The CDR3 sequence is CASSLADRNYGYTF. CDR3 nucleotide sequence: TGCGCCAGCAGCTTGGCGGACAGGAACTATGGCTACACCTTC.

J is TRBJ2-3 and V is TRBV6-4; the match to TRBD2 covers 13 bases. The CDR3 length is 16 residues. With 4 bases clipped from V and 4 bases from J, the junction kept 5 bases outside the gene matches. The germline CDR1 and CDR2 sequences are MRHNA and SNTAGT. DNA for the CDR3: TGTGCCAGCAGTGCGGAGGGACTAGCGGGATCAGATACGCAGTATTTT. This encodes CASSAEGLAGSDTQYF.